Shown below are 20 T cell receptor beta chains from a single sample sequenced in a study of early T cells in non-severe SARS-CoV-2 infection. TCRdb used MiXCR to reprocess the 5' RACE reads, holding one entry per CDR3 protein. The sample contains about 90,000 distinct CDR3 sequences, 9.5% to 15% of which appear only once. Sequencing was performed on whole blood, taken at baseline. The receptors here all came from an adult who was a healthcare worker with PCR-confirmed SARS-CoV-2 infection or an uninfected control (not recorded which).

CDR3 amino acids: CASSLEDLRQETQYF. Written as DNA, the CDR3 is TGTGCCAGCAGCTTAGAGGATCTTCGCCAAGAGACCCAGTACTTC. This chain uses TRBV11-2 with TRBJ2-5; D not certain. CDR3 length: 15 amino acids. V dropped 0 bases and J dropped 1 base, with 9 bases sitting between them. Germline V CDR1 and CDR2: SGHAT, FQNNGV.

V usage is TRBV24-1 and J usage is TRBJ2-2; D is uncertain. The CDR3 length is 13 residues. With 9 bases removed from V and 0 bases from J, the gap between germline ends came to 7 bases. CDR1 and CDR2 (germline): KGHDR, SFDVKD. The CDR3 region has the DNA TGTGCCACCGAAACTGCGAACACCGGGGAGCTGTTTTTT. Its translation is CATETANTGELFF.

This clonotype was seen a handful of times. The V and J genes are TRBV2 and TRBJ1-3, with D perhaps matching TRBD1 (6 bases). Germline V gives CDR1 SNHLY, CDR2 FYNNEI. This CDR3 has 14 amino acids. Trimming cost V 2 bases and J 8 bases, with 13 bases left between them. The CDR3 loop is CASSERTGRYTIYF. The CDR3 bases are TGTGCCAGCAGTGAACGTACAGGGAGGTACACCATATATTTT.

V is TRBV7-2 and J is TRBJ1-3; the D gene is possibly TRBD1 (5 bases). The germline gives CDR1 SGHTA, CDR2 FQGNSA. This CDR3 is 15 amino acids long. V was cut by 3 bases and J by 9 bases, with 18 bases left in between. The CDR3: CASSLSVGPIVTIYF. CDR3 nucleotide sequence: TGTGCCAGCAGCTTGAGTGTGGGACCGATAGTCACCATATATTTT.

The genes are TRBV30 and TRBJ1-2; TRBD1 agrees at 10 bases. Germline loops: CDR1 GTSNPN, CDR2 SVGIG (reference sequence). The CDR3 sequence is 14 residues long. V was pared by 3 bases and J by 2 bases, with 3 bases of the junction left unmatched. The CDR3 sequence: CAWRDRGKNYGYTF. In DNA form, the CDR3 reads TGTGCCTGGAGGGACAGGGGGAAGAACTATGGCTACACCTTC.

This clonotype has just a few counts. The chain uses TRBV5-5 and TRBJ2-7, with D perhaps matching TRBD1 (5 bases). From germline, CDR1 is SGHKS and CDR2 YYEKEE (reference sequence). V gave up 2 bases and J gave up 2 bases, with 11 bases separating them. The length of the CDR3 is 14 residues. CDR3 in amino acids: CASSLGHSTYEQYF. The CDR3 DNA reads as TGTGCCAGCAGCTTAGGACACAGCACCTACGAGCAGTACTTC.

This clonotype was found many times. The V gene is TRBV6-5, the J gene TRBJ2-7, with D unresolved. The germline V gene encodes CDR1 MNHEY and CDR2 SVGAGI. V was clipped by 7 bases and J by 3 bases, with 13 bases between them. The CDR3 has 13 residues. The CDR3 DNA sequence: TGTGCCAGCACTAGAACAGAAGGCTACGAGCAGTACTTC. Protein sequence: CASTRTEGYEQYF.

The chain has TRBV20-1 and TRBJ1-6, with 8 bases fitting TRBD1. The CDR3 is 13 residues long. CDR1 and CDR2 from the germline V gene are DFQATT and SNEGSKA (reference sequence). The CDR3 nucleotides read TGCAGGGCATTACAGGGGGTAGGTTCACCCCTCCACTTT. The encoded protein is CRALQGVGSPLHF.

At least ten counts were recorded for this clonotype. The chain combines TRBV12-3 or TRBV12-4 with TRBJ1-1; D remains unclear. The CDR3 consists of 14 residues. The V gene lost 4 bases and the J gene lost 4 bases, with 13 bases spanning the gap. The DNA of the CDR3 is TGTGCCAGCAGTTACCGGGGTGAAGGCACTGAAGCTTTCTTT. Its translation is CASSYRGEGTEAFF.

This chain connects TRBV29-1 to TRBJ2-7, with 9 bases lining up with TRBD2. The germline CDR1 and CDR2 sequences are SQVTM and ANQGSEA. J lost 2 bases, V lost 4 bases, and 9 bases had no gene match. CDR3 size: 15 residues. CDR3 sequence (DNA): TGCAGCGTTGCGCCACTAGCGGGCGGCACCTACGAGCAGTACTTC. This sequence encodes CSVAPLAGGTYEQYF.

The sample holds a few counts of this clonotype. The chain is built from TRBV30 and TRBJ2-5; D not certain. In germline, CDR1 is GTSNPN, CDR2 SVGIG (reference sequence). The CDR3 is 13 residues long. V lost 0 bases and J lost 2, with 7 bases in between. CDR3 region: CAWSVIIQETQYF. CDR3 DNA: TGTGCCTGGAGTGTTATAATTCAAGAGACCCAGTACTTC.

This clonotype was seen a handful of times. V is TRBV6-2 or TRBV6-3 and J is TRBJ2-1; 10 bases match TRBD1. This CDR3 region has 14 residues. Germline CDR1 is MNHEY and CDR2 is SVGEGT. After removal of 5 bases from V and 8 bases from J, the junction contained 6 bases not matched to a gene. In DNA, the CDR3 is TGTGCCAGCAGTCCCCGGACAGGGGGATATGAGCAGTTCTTC. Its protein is CASSPRTGGYEQFF.

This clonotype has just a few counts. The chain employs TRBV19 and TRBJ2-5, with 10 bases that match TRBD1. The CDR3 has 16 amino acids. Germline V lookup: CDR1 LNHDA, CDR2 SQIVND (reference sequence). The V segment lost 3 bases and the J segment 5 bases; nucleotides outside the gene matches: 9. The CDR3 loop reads CASSISEDRGTETQYF. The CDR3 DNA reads TGTGCCAGTAGTATCTCCGAGGACAGGGGGACGGAGACCCAGTACTTC.

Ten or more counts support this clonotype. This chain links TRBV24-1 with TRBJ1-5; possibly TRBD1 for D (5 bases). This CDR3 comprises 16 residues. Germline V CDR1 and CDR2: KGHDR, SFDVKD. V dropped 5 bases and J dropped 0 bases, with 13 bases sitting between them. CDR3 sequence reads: CATSVPGRYSNQPQHF. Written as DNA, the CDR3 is TGTGCCACCAGTGTCCCGGGACGTTATAGCAATCAGCCCCAGCATTTT.

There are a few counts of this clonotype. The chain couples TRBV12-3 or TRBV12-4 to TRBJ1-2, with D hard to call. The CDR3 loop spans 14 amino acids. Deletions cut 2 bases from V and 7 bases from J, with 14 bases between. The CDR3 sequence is CASSLNVRGGGYTF. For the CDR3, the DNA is TGTGCCAGCAGTTTAAACGTTCGAGGAGGTGGCTACACCTTC.

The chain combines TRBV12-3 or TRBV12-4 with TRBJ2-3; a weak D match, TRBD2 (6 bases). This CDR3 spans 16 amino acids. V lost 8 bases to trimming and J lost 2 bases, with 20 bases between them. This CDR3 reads CASLSVGSGDTDTQYF. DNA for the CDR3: TGTGCCAGCCTTTCGGTAGGGTCGGGGGACACAGATACGCAGTATTTT.

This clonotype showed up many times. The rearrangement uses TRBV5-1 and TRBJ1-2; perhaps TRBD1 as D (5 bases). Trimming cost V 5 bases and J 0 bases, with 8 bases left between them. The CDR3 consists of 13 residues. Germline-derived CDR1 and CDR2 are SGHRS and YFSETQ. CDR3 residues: CASSPGPNYGYTF. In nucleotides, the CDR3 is TGCGCCAGCAGTCCGGGACCTAACTATGGCTACACCTTC.

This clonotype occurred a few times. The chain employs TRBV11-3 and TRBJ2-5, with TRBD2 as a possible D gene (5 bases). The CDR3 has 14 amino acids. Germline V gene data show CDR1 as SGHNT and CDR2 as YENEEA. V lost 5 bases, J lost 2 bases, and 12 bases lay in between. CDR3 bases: TGTGCCAGCAGCGACCGGGATGGGCAAGAGACCCAGTACTTC. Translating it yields CASSDRDGQETQYF.

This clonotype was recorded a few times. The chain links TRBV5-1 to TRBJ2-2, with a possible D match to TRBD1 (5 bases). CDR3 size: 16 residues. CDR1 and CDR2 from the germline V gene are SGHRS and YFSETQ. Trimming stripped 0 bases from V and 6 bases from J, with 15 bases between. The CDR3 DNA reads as TGCGCCAGCAGCTTGGCAGTAGGGGTAAAGCCCGGGGAGCTGTTTTTT. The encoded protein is CASSLAVGVKPGELFF. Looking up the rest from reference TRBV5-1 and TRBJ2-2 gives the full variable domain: KAGVTQTPRYLIKTRGQQVTLSCSPISGHRSVSWYQQTPGQGLQFLFEYFSETQRNKGNFPGRFSGRQFSNSRSEMNVSTLELGDSALYLCASSLAVGVKPGELFFGEGSRLTVL.

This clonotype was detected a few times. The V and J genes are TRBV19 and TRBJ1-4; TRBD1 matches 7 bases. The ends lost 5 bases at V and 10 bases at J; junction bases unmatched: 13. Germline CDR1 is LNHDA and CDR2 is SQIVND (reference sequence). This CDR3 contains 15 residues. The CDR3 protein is CASSPLAQGDRKLFF. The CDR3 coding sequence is TGTGCCAGTAGTCCCCTCGCGCAGGGGGATCGAAAACTGTTTTTT.